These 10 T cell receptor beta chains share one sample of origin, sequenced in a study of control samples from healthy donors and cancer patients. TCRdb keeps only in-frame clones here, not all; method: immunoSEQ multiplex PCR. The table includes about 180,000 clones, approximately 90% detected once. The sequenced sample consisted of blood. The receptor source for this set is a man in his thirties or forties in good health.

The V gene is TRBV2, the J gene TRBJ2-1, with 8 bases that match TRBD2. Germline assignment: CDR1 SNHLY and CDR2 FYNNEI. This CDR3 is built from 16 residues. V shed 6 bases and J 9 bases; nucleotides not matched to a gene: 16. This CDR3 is CASRTLGTSRSPEQFF. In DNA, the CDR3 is TGTGCCAGCAGGACCCTCGGGACTAGTCGCTCTCCTGAGCAGTTCTTC.

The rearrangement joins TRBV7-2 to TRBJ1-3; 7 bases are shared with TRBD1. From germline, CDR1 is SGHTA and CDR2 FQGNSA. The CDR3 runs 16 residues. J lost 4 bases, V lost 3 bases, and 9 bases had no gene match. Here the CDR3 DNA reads TGTGCCAGCAGCTTCCCAGGGGGACTAGCGGGAAACACCATATATTTT. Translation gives CASSFPGGLAGNTIYF.

The CDR3, as DNA: TGTGCCAGTAGTATTACAGCCTCGGGGGCCCAGTACTTC. As protein: CASSITASGAQYF. This chain uses TRBV19 with TRBJ2-5; possibly TRBD2 for D (6 bases). Germline assignment: CDR1 LNHDA and CDR2 SQIVND (reference sequence). V gave up 3 bases and J gave up 9 bases, with 14 bases separating them. The length of the CDR3 is 13 residues.

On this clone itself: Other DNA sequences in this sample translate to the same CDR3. This chain's CDR3 is CASSLGRNTEAFF. In DNA, the CDR3 is TGTGCCAGCAGCTTGGGTCGGAACACTGAAGCTTTCTTT. The V gene is TRBV7-8, the J gene TRBJ1-1, with no clear D. The V end was cut by 3 bases, the J end by 1 base, with 6 bases between. This CDR3 has 13 amino acids. The germline V gene has CDR1 SGHVS and CDR2 FQNEAQ.

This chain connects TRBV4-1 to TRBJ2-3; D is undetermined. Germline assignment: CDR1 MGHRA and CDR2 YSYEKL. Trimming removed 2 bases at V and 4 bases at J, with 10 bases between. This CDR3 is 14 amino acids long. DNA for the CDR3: TGCGCCAGCAGCCAACCGAGAAGGGCAGATACGCAGTATTTT. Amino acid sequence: CASSQPRRADTQYF.

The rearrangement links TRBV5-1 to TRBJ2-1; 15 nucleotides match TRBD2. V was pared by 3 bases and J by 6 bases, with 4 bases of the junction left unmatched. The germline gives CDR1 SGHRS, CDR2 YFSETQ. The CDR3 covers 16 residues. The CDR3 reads CASSWTSGRASNEQFF. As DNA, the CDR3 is TGCGCCAGCAGCTGGACTAGCGGGAGGGCCTCCAATGAGCAGTTCTTC.

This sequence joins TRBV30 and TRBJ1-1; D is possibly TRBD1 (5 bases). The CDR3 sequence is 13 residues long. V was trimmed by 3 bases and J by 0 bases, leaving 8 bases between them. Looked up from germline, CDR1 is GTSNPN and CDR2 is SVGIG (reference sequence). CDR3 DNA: TGTGCCTGGAGCAAGGGGTTGAACACTGAAGCTTTCTTT. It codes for CAWSKGLNTEAFF. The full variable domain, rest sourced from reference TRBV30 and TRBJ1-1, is SQTIHQWPATLVQPVGSPLSLECTVEGTSNPNLYWYRQAAGRGLQLLFYSVGIGQISSEVPQNLSASRPQDRQFILSSKKLLLSDSGFYLCAWSKGLNTEAFFGQGTRLTVV.

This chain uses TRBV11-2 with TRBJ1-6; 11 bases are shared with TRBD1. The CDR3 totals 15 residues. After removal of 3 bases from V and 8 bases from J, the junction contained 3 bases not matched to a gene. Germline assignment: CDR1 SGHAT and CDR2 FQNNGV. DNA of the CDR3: TGTGCCAGCAGCTTCGGACAGGGGGCTGATTCACCCCTCCACTTT. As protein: CASSFGQGADSPLHF.

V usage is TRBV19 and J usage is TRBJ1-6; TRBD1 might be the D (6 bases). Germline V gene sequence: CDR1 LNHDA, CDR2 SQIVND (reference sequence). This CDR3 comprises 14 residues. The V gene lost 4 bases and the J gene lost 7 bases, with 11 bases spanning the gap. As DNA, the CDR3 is TGTGCCAGTAGTAAGGGGGGCTCGAATTCACCCCTCCACTTT. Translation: CASSKGGSNSPLHF.

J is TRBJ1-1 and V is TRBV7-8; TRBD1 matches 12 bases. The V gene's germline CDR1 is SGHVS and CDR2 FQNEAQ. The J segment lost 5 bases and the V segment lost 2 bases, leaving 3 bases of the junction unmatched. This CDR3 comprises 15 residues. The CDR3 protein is CASSLMGQGATEAFF. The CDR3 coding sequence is TGTGCCAGCAGCTTAATGGGACAGGGGGCGACTGAAGCTTTCTTT.